This paragraph covers one T cell receptor beta chain sequence. Unmatched junction bases numbered 3, after V lost 4 bases and J lost 6 bases. Germline V gene data show CDR1 as MNHNY and CDR2 as SVGAGI (reference sequence). The CDR3 is 14 amino acids. Profiling relied on immunoSEQ multiplex PCR, and the TCRdb table lists in-frame clones only, not all of them. The profile covers under 80,000 clones, with around 80% appearing a single time and just over 2.5% taken by the ten largest. These data belong to a study of memory CD4+ T cells and cytomegalovirus serostatus. Looking at the study overall: Donors were healthy Belgian adults, fewer than ten CMV seropositive and under 30 seronegative.

Single viable CD3+CD4+CD8-CD45RO+ cells were sorted as the memory CD4+ T cells. The chain uses TRBV6-6 and TRBJ1-5, with 10 bases matching TRBD1. This sequence was found in an adult in good health and CMV-seropositive. Material for sequencing was memory CD4+ T cells from blood. The CDR3 loop reads CASSWGQGSQPQHF. The CDR3 DNA is TGTGCCAGCAGTTGGGGACAGGGGAGTCAGCCCCAGCATTTT.